This is a list of T cell receptor beta chains from one sample in a study of post-analysis software for immune sequencing data. TCRdb recomputed calls from the PCR reads with MiXCR, one row per CDR3 protein. The sample has 750,000 to 950,000 distinct CDR3 sequences, under 70% seen once. The sample consisted of blood. The origin of the receptors is a girl aged 5-17 years with multiple sclerosis. The CDR3 runs from the conserved cysteine through the conserved F or W. Each record gives: J gene, clone size, V gene, D gene, CDR3 protein, CDR3 DNA. A D gene is named only where the DNA matches it firmly. Clone size is not always given. Where it is, it says once, few, many or a class for expanded clones.

TRBJ2-3 | - | TRBV15 | - | CATSRADLIGDTQYF | TGTGCCACCAGCAGAGCCGACCTGATCGGAGATACGCAGTATTTT
TRBJ1-1 | - | TRBV25-1 | TRBD1 | CASSEAPGQNNTEAFF | TGTGCCAGCAGTGAAGCCCCGGGACAGAACAACACTGAAGCTTTCTTT
TRBJ2-7 | - | TRBV7-3 | TRBD1 | CASSSTGLDYEQYF | TGTGCCAGCAGCTCGACAGGGTTAGACTACGAGCAGTACTTC
TRBJ1-4 | - | TRBV7-9 | TRBD1 | CASSLRGQGLNEKLFF | TGTGCCAGCAGCTTAAGAGGACAGGGGTTAAATGAAAAACTGTTTTTT
TRBJ2-3 | - | TRBV27 | - | CASSLLGNPDTQYF | TGTGCCAGCAGTTTATTGGGTAATCCAGATACGCAGTATTTT
TRBJ2-7 | few | TRBV6-1 | - | CASSAHRNEQYF | TGTGCCAGCAGTGCACACCGTAACGAGCAGTACTTC
TRBJ2-4 | - | TRBV7-9 | - | CASSQPGTEVKEQYF | TGTGCCAGCAGCCAACCCGGGACGGAGGTTAAGGAGCAGTACTTC
TRBJ2-5 | - | TRBV12-5 | TRBD2 | CASGSARLSGRATRGETQYF | TGTGCTAGTGGTTCCGCCCGTTTGAGCGGGAGGGCCACTCGTGGAGAGACCCAGTACTTC
TRBJ2-5 | - | TRBV7-8 | TRBD2 | CASSSLDLAGGPETRYF | TGTGCCAGCAGCTCTCTGGATCTAGCGGGAGGGCCGGAGACCCGGTACTTC
TRBJ2-2 | - | TRBV7-3 | TRBD2 | CASSLATREGPGELFF | TGTGCCAGCAGCCTCGCGACCCGGGAGGGCCCCGGGGAGCTGTTTTTT
TRBJ1-1 | few | TRBV18 | - | CASSPTSLNTEAFF | TGTGCCAGCTCACCAACGTCCTTGAACACTGAAGCTTTCTTT
TRBJ1-1 | - | TRBV7-3 | - | CASSLKGPIMNTEAFF | TGTGCCAGCAGCTTAAAGGGTCCGATCATGAACACTGAAGCTTTCTTT
TRBJ1-5 | few | TRBV7-9 | TRBD1 | CASSGQGSNQPQHF | TGTGCCAGCAGCGGACAGGGGAGCAATCAGCCCCAGCATTTT
TRBJ1-6 | once | TRBV25-1 | - | CASSGDGAGSPLHF | TGTGCCAGCAGTGGTGACGGGGCAGGATCACCCCTCCACTTT
TRBJ1-2 | - | TRBV4-2 | TRBD1 | CASSQVGQGPFYYGYTF | TGTGCCAGCAGCCAAGTTGGACAGGGACCATTTTACTATGGCTACACCTTC
TRBJ2-3 | - | TRBV5-1 | TRBD2 | CASSARTSGNTDTQYF | TGCGCCAGCAGCGCCCGGACTAGTGGAAACACAGATACGCAGTATTTT
TRBJ2-5 | - | TRBV20-1 | TRBD1 | CSAYPDRGPETQYF | TGCAGTGCTTACCCGGACAGGGGGCCTGAGACCCAGTACTTC
TRBJ2-6 | few | TRBV7-2 | - | CASIPPPRGSGANVLTF | TGTGCCAGCATTCCTCCCCCCAGAGGGAGTGGGGCCAACGTCCTGACTTTC
TRBJ2-7 | few | TRBV5-1 | - | CASSLRTATFSYEQYF | TGCGCCAGCAGCTTAAGGACAGCGACCTTCTCCTACGAGCAGTACTTC
TRBJ1-5 | few | TRBV7-2 | - | CASSPDGARNQPQHF | TGTGCCAGCAGCCCCGACGGTGCCCGCAATCAGCCCCAGCATTTT
TRBJ2-5 | few | TRBV10-2 | - | CASSVSLWETQYF | TGCGCCAGCAGTGTTAGCCTTTGGGAGACCCAGTACTTC
TRBJ2-1 | - | TRBV29-1 | - | CSVEGYRSSYNEQFF | TGCAGCGTTGAAGGCTACCGGAGCTCCTACAATGAGCAGTTCTTC
TRBJ2-6 | - | TRBV9 | - | CASSARGSGANVLTF | TGTGCCAGCAGCGCACGGGGTTCTGGGGCCAACGTCCTGACTTTC
TRBJ2-7 | - | TRBV5-5 | TRBD2 | CASSLRLATYEQYF | TGTGCCAGCAGCTTGCGACTAGCTACCTACGAGCAGTACTTC
TRBJ2-5 | - | TRBV12-3/TRBV12-4 | - | CASSFRSARTETQYF | TGTGCCAGCAGTTTTCGGAGCGCTAGGACGGAGACCCAGTACTTC
TRBJ2-7 | - | TRBV7-8 | - | CASSLGSLNYEQYF | TGTGCCAGCAGCTTAGGGTCGTTGAACTACGAGCAGTACTTC
TRBJ2-5 | - | TRBV7-9 | - | CASSLDFTAYQETQYF | TGTGCCAGCAGTTTAGATTTTACAGCATACCAAGAGACCCAGTACTTC
TRBJ1-1 | - | TRBV5-5 | - | CASSLRLIMNTEAFF | TGTGCCAGCAGCTTGAGACTGATTATGAACACTGAAGCTTTCTTT
TRBJ1-2 | - | TRBV29-1 | - | CSAGTGGRDYGYTF | TGCAGCGCGGGAACGGGGGGGCGCGACTATGGCTACACCTTC
TRBJ2-5 | - | TRBV2 | - | CASSERGSGETQYF | TGTGCCAGCAGTGAACGGGGGTCCGGGGAGACCCAGTACTTC
TRBJ1-2 | - | TRBV7-3 | - | CASSLTATSNYGYTF | TGTGCCAGCAGCTTAACCGCAACAAGCAACTATGGCTACACCTTC
TRBJ1-6 | - | TRBV9 | - | CASSVGLGSPLHF | TGTGCCAGCAGCGTAGGCCTCGGTTCACCCCTCCACTTT
TRBJ2-7 | - | TRBV25-1 | - | CASSIDPSYEQYF | TGTGCCAGCAGTATCGACCCCAGCTACGAGCAGTACTTC
TRBJ2-2 | - | TRBV5-8 | TRBD1 | CASSMVIATGANTGELFF | TGTGCCAGCAGTATGGTGATCGCGACAGGGGCGAACACCGGGGAGCTGTTTTTT
TRBJ2-5 | - | TRBV21-1 | - | CASSKGDGRVETQYF | TGTGCCAGCAGCAAAGGGGATGGCAGGGTGGAGACCCAGTACTTC
TRBJ2-7 | - | TRBV15 | - | CATSRDSQEYEQYF | TGTGCCACCAGCAGAGATTCCCAAGAGTACGAGCAGTACTTC
TRBJ2-6 | - | TRBV7-9 | - | CTSSLARRGSGANVLTF | TGTACCAGCAGCTTAGCGCGTAGGGGCTCTGGGGCCAACGTCCTGACTTTC
TRBJ2-3 | few | TRBV12-3/TRBV12-4 | TRBD2 | CASSVGLAGGPTNTDTQYF | TGTGCCAGCAGTGTCGGACTAGCGGGGGGGCCGACCAACACAGATACGCAGTATTTT
TRBJ2-5 | - | TRBV20-1 | TRBD2 | CSARTSGGAFSQETQYF | TGCAGTGCGAGGACTAGCGGGGGGGCCTTTTCCCAAGAGACCCAGTACTTC
TRBJ1-2 | few | TRBV14 | - | CASSQEGWYGYTF | TGTGCCAGCAGCCAAGAGGGTTGGTATGGCTACACCTTC
TRBJ2-5 | - | TRBV2 | TRBD2 | CASRFRLAGAAGETQYF | TGTGCCAGCCGTTTCCGCCTAGCGGGAGCGGCGGGGGAGACCCAGTACTTC
TRBJ2-5 | - | TRBV14 | TRBD2 | CASSLKRENQETQYF | TGTGCCAGCAGCCTCAAGCGGGAGAACCAAGAGACCCAGTACTTC
TRBJ2-1 | few | TRBV15 | TRBD2 | CATSRGSGGSMKQFF | TGTGCCACCAGCAGAGGTAGCGGGGGGTCAATGAAGCAGTTCTTC
TRBJ2-7 | few | TRBV29-1 | TRBD2 | CSVKGLAGSEQYF | TGCAGCGTCAAGGGACTAGCGGGATCTGAACAGTACTTC
TRBJ1-2 | once | TRBV18 | - | CASSPPRQDSMGYTF | TGTGCCAGCTCACCTCCACGACAGGACTCTATGGGCTACACCTTC
TRBJ2-1 | few | TRBV4-1 | - | CASSQESSTGFYNEQFF | TGCGCCAGCAGCCAAGAGAGTTCGACAGGCTTCTACAATGAGCAGTTCTTC
TRBJ2-5 | - | TRBV29-1 | - | CSVEHPLGSTQYF | TGCAGCGTTGAACACCCCCTGGGCTCGACCCAGTACTTC
TRBJ2-3 | - | TRBV20-1 | - | CSAREGTASTDTQYF | TGCAGTGCTAGAGAAGGGACGGCTAGCACAGATACGCAGTATTTT
TRBJ2-7 | - | TRBV6-5 | - | CASSYSAAGSYEQYF | TGTGCCAGCAGTTACTCGGCAGCAGGTTCCTACGAGCAGTACTTC
TRBJ2-7 | few | TRBV9 | - | CASSVDGVGYEQYF | TGTGCCAGCAGCGTAGACGGGGTAGGCTACGAGCAGTACTTC
TRBJ2-4 | - | TRBV7-9 | - | CASSLMGGMARQYF | TGTGCCAGCAGCTTAATGGGAGGCATGGCCAGGCAGTACTTC
TRBJ1-4 | - | TRBV5-1 | - | CASSRNPDGTNEKLFF | TGCGCCAGCAGCAGGAACCCGGATGGAACTAATGAAAAACTGTTTTTT
TRBJ2-5 | many | TRBV20-1 | TRBD2 | CSGRGGNETSDLETQYF | TGCAGTGGACGGGGGGGCAACGAGACTAGCGATTTAGAGACCCAGTACTTC